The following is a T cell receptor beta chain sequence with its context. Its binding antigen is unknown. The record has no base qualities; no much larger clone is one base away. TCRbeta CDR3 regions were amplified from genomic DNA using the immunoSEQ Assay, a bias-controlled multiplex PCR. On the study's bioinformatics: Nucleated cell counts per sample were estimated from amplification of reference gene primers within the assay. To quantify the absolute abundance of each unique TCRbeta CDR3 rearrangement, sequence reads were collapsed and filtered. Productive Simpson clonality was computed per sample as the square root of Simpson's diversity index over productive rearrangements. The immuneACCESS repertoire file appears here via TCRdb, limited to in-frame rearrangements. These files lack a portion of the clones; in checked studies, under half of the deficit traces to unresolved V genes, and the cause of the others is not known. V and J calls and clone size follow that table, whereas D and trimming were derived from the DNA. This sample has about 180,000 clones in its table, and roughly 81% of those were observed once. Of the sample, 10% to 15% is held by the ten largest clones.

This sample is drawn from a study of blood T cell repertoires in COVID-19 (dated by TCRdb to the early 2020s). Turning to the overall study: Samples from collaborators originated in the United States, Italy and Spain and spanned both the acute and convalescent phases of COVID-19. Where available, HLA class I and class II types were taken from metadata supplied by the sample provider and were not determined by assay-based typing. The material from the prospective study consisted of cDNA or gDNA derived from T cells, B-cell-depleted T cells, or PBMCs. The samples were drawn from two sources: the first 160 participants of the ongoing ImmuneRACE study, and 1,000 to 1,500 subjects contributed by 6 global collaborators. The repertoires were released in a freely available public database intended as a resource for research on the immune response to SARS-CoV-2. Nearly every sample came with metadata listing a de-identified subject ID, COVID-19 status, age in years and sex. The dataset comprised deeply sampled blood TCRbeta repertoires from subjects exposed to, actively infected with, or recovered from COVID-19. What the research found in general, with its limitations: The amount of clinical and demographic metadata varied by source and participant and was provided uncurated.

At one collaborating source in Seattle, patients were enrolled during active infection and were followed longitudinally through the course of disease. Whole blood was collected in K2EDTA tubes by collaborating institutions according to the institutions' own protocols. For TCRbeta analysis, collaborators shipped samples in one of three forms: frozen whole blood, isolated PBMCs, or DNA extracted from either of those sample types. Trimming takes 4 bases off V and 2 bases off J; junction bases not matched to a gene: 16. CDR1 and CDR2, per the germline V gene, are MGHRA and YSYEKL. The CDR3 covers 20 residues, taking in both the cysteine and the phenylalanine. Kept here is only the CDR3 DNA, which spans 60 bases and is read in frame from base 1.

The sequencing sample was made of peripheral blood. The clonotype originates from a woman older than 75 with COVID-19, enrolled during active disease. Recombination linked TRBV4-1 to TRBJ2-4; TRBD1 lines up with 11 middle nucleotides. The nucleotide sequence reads TGCGCCAGCAGCCTTGAAGGAGGGGACAGGGGGAGATCCACCAAAAACATTCAGTACTTC. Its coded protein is CASSLEGGDRGRSTKNIQYF.